This T cell receptor beta chain was obtained from a study of T cells in localized non-small cell lung cancer. Study-wide points: Adjacent lung tissue had a median around 50 of the top 100 clones found in the tumor. Higher T cell density in the blood was associated with longer overall survival, whereas higher adjacent-lung clonality associated with shorter survival.

This clone is classed as large (0.1 to 1%). Its antigen remains unknown. This CDR3 comprises 13 residues. Trimming took 5 bases from V and 5 from J, leaving 9 bases between them. Germline V lookup: CDR1 MNHGY, CDR2 SAAAGT. Produced via immunoSEQ multiplex PCR; TCRdb's table is partial and in-frame only. The sample carries 1,500 to 2,000 clones, 24% recorded once. Lacking atypia, the adjacent lung had been sampled at least 2 cm away from the tumor margin. This TCR derives from a female donor over 55 with stage I lung adenocarcinoma. The input for sequencing was normal lung tissue next to the tumor, taken before any cancer treatment. The chain employs TRBV6-8 and TRBJ2-2; no clear D gene. CDR3 sequence: CASSPLITGELFF. For the CDR3, the DNA is TGTGCCAGCAGTCCCTTAATAACCGGGGAGCTGTTTTTT.